Below, 16 T cell receptor beta chains from the same sample are listed, as sequenced in a study of T cell responses to AZD1222 COVID-19 vaccine. The assay was immunoSEQ multiplex PCR, and TCRdb's table has in-frame clones only and misses some. The table includes some 87,000 clones, 85% to 90% detected once. Specimen: peripheral blood, collected on day 0 of AZD1222 vaccination. The receptors stem from an adult in good health.

The chain joins TRBV28 to TRBJ2-3, with TRBD2 identical over 12 bases. Germline CDR1 is MDHEN and CDR2 is SYDVKM. This CDR3 has 13 amino acids. The CDR3: CGSSGRALDTQYF. CDR3 sequence (DNA): TGTGGATCTAGCGGGAGGGCCTTGGATACGCAGTATTTT.

The chain carries TRBV5-1 and TRBJ1-1; no clear D. The V end was cut by 7 bases, the J end by 4 bases, with 11 bases between. CDR1 SGHRS and CDR2 YFSETQ come from the germline V gene. The CDR3 is 12 residues long. In DNA form, the CDR3 reads TGCGCCAGCTCCCTGCTCGGCACTGAAGCTTTCTTT. Translation gives CASSLLGTEAFF.

This clone showed up just once. V is TRBV7-2 and J is TRBJ2-7; possible D gene TRBD2, 6 bases. Germline-derived CDR1 and CDR2 are SGHTA and FQGNSA. This CDR3 region has 13 residues. V lost 5 bases to trimming and J lost 5 bases, with 13 bases between them. The CDR3 DNA reads as TGTGCCAGCAGCCGCGGGGTATCAAACGAGCAGTACTTC. Amino acids: CASSRGVSNEQYF.

The chain has TRBV14 and TRBJ2-1; D gene ambiguous. Germline values: CDR1 SGHDN, CDR2 FVKESK. Trimming left V 3 bases short and J 8 bases short, with 8 bases between. The CDR3 contains 12 residues. CDR3 residues: CASSQTRDEQFF. CDR3 sequence (DNA): TGTGCCAGCAGCCAGACTCGGGATGAGCAGTTCTTC.

The gene calls are TRBV5-6 and TRBJ1-4; 8 bases align to TRBD1. The V gene's germline CDR1 is SGHDT and CDR2 YYEEEE. Losses at the gene ends were 4 bases for V and 2 bases for J; bases not matched to a gene: 4. The CDR3 consists of 15 residues. In DNA form, the CDR3 reads TGTGCCAGCAGCCAAGGGACAGGTACTAATGAAAAACTGTTTTTT. It yields the protein CASSQGTGTNEKLFF.

This chain connects TRBV24-1 to TRBJ2-1; D is perhaps TRBD2 (6 bases). The CDR3 totals 15 residues. Germline V CDR1 and CDR2: KGHDR, SFDVKD. Trimming removed 3 bases from V and 7 bases from J, with 15 bases in between. CDR3 coding DNA: TGTGCCACCAGTGATCCAGTAGCGGAACAAAATGAGCAGTTCTTC. Encoded protein: CATSDPVAEQNEQFF.

The chain carries TRBV11-2 and TRBJ2-1; 10 bases line up with TRBD1. Germline-derived CDR1 and CDR2 are SGHAT and FQNNGV. J gave up 12 bases and V 3 bases, and 5 bases lay outside the gene matches. This CDR3 is built from 13 residues. This CDR3 reads CASSFDRGHGQFF. CDR3 nucleotides: TGTGCCAGCAGCTTCGACAGGGGGCATGGGCAGTTCTTC. Looking up the rest from reference TRBV11-2 and TRBJ2-1 gives the full variable domain: EAGVAQSPRYKIIEKRQSVAFWCNPISGHATLYWYQQILGQGPKLLIQFQNNGVVDDSQLPKDRFSAERLKGVDSTLKIQPAKLEDSAVYLCASSFDRGHGQFFGPGTRLTVL.

This rearrangement joins TRBV27 to TRBJ2-3; D remains unclear. Trimming shortened V by 5 bases and J by 2 bases, and 11 bases separated the two germline ends. The CDR3 extends over 14 amino acids. Germline V gene sequence: CDR1 MNHEY, CDR2 SMNVEV (reference sequence). The CDR3 spells CASSPLADTDTQYF. The CDR3 coding sequence is TGTGCCAGCAGTCCGTTGGCGGACACAGATACGCAGTATTTT.

The chain joins TRBV28 to TRBJ2-6; D gene ambiguous. The V and J ends lost 5 bases and 0 bases respectively, with 5 bases between them. This CDR3 contains 14 residues. The germline V gene encodes CDR1 MDHEN and CDR2 SYDVKM. The CDR3 here is CASSPLSGANVLTF. In DNA, the CDR3 is TGTGCCAGCAGTCCCCTCTCTGGGGCCAACGTCCTGACTTTC.

V usage is TRBV7-3 and J usage is TRBJ1-1, with TRBD1 matching over 10 bases. In germline, CDR1 is SGHTA, CDR2 FQGTGA. Unmatched junction bases numbered 8, after V lost 5 bases and J lost 8 bases. This CDR3 region has 14 residues. The CDR3: CASSPGTGAGEAFF. In nucleotides, the CDR3 is TGTGCCAGCAGCCCCGGGACAGGGGCGGGAGAAGCTTTCTTT.

This chain uses TRBV6-5 with TRBJ1-5, with unresolved D. The CDR3 is 15 residues long. Germline values: CDR1 MNHEY, CDR2 SVGAGI. The V end was cut by 9 bases, the J end by 4 bases, with 19 bases between. The CDR3 DNA sequence: TGTGCCAGTAAGTGGGAGGGTACAGTTAATCAGCCCCAGCATTTT. Encoded protein: CASKWEGTVNQPQHF.

The chain combines TRBV4-3 with TRBJ2-3; perhaps TRBD2 as D (5 bases). Trimming removed 0 bases at V and 0 bases at J, with 7 bases between. Germline V gene sequence: CDR1 LGHNA, CDR2 YSLEER. This CDR3 region has 15 residues. CDR3 in amino acids: CASSQDRGSTDTQYF. The CDR3 region has the DNA TGCGCCAGCAGCCAAGATAGAGGGAGCACAGATACGCAGTATTTT.

This chain uses TRBV28 with TRBJ2-1; D is perhaps TRBD2 (5 bases). The length of the CDR3 is 14 residues. With 4 bases removed from V and 3 bases from J, the gap between germline ends came to 10 bases. Germline V gene lookup returns CDR1 MDHEN and CDR2 SYDVKM. In nucleotides, the CDR3 is TGTGCCAGCAGTTCCCCGGGGTTCTACAATGAGCAGTTCTTC. Translated, it gives CASSSPGFYNEQFF.

The rearrangement links TRBV5-5 to TRBJ2-3; tentative D call: TRBD2 (6 bases). Trimming removed 0 bases from V and 2 bases from J, with 7 bases in between. Germline CDR1 and CDR2: SGHKS and YYEKEE (reference sequence). The CDR3 is made up of 14 amino acids. The CDR3, as DNA: TGTGCCAGCAGCTTGGGGGACTTCACAGATACGCAGTATTTT. Protein product: CASSLGDFTDTQYF.

This sequence joins TRBV14 and TRBJ1-1; TRBD1 aligns across 7 bases. Unmatched junction bases numbered 8, after V lost 5 bases and J lost 5 bases. CDR1 is SGHDN and CDR2 is FVKESK in the germline V gene. CDR3 length: 14 amino acids. CDR3 protein: CASSSWTGRTEAFF. CDR3 nucleotide sequence: TGTGCCAGCAGCTCTTGGACAGGCAGGACTGAAGCTTTCTTT.

This chain joins TRBV6-1 and TRBJ2-5, with 9 bases identical to TRBD2. In germline, CDR1 is MNHNS, CDR2 SASEGT. V lost 4 bases and J lost 5; bases outside the gene matches: 14. CDR3 length: 17 amino acids. The CDR3: CASSVSPGLAIRETQYF. In DNA form, the CDR3 reads TGTGCCAGCAGTGTATCGCCGGGACTAGCTATAAGGGAGACCCAGTACTTC.